The next 5 T cell receptor beta chains were all read from a single sample in a study of CD8+ T cells in alopecia areata. As the sequencing template, cDNA was produced by extracting RNA and reverse transcribing it. Libraries were prepared by immunoSEQ multiplex PCR; TCRdb keeps only in-frame clonotypes and omits some of them. Here the sample spans 150,000 or so clones, around 86% being singletons. Sequencing was performed on CD8+ T cells sorted from blood, taken at week 0. The source is a human donor with alopecia areata.

The rearrangement links TRBV11-3 to TRBJ2-1; D is unclear. The CDR3 has 13 amino acids. Germline lookup yields CDR1 SGHNT and CDR2 YENEEA. V shed 4 bases and J shed 8 bases, with 12 bases lying between them. The DNA for the CDR3 is TGTGCCAGCAGCTCAATCCCGGCGGATGAGCAGTTCTTC. This encodes CASSSIPADEQFF. The full variable domain, with the rest looked up from reference TRBV11-3 and TRBJ2-1, is EAGVVQSPRYKIIEKKQPVAFWCNPISGHNTLYWYLQNLGQGPELLIRYENEEAVDDSQLPKDRFSAERLKGVDSTLKIQPAELGDSAVYLCASSSIPADEQFFGPGTRLTVL.

The chain employs TRBV5-6 and TRBJ1-4, with D hard to call. The CDR3 sequence is 15 residues long. V was shortened by 3 bases and J by 4 bases, with 13 bases between the two germline ends. Germline V gene lookup returns CDR1 SGHDT and CDR2 YYEEEE. In DNA form, the CDR3 reads TGTGCCAGCAGCTCCAACTCGCAGTTTAATGAAAAACTGTTTTTT. Its translation is CASSSNSQFNEKLFF.

This chain connects TRBV7-2 to TRBJ2-7; maybe TRBD2 (6 bases). Trimming pared 5 bases from V and 5 bases from J, leaving 13 bases between. The CDR3 covers 13 residues. CDR1 and CDR2 (germline): SGHTA, FQGNSA. The CDR3 DNA reads as TGTGCCAGCAGCCTCAAAACGGGGGACGAGCAGTACTTC. Translation: CASSLKTGDEQYF.

The chain links TRBV4-2 to TRBJ1-3; no clear D. Germline-derived CDR1 and CDR2 are LGHNA and YNFKEQ. The V end lost 0 bases, the J end lost 0 bases, and 6 bases lay between the germline ends. This CDR3 spans 15 amino acids. In nucleotides, the CDR3 is TGTGCCAGCAGCCAAGACAGGAGCTCTGGAAACACCATATATTTT. Its translation: CASSQDRSSGNTIYF.

The chain combines TRBV9 with TRBJ1-2; D possibly corresponds to TRBD1 (5 bases). The CDR3 length is 20 residues. Germline V gives CDR1 SGDLS, CDR2 YYNGEE. V was trimmed by 1 base and J by 0 bases, leaving 25 bases between them. The CDR3 DNA reads TGTGCCAGCAGCGTACACCCCAGGGTCCAGCCCGGGGCCACTAACTATGGCTACACCTTC. This codes for CASSVHPRVQPGATNYGYTF.